Following are 10 T cell receptor beta chains from one sample sequenced in a study of blood T cell repertoires in COVID-19. Repertoires were generated with immunoSEQ multiplex PCR, while TCRdb's copy carries only in-frame clones and drops some. The sample consists of approximately 150,000 clones, approximately 88% of them appearing once. The sample taken for sequencing was peripheral blood. Source of these receptors: a woman in her sixties or seventies who had recovered from COVID-19.

The chain recombines TRBV28 with TRBJ1-2, with TRBD1 as a possible D gene (6 bases). Germline lookup yields CDR1 MDHEN and CDR2 SYDVKM. V was trimmed by 5 bases and J by 6 bases, leaving 16 bases between them. CDR3 length: 14 amino acids. The CDR3 DNA reads TGTGCCAGCAGTCCCACGGGGGGGCGGGATGGCTACACCTTC. Translation gives CASSPTGGRDGYTF.

The V and J genes are TRBV24-1 and TRBJ1-2; 7 nucleotides line up with TRBD1. Germline values: CDR1 KGHDR, CDR2 SFDVKD. There are 17 residues in the CDR3. The V and J ends lost 4 bases and 7 bases, in that order; junction bases with no gene match: 17. CDR3 sequence: CATSDTRELVTGRGYTF. The CDR3 nucleotides read TGTGCCACCAGTGACACCCGTGAATTAGTGACAGGGCGTGGCTACACCTTC.

The rearrangement uses TRBV13 and TRBJ2-5, with 9 bases matching TRBD2. This CDR3 is built from 12 residues. The germline V gene has CDR1 PRHDT and CDR2 FYEKMQ (reference sequence). J was trimmed by 11 bases and V by 1 base; bases with no gene match: 2. The CDR3 region is CASSLESGGQYF. DNA for the CDR3: TGTGCCAGCAGCTTAGAAAGCGGGGGGCAGTACTTC.

The chain has TRBV25-1 and TRBJ1-5; D remains unclear. V was cut by 3 bases and J by 0 bases, with 12 bases left in between. The CDR3 totals 16 residues. Per germline, CDR1 MGHDK and CDR2 SYGVNS. CDR3 region: CASSDSSGYSNQPQHF. As DNA, the CDR3 is TGTGCCAGCAGTGATTCTTCGGGGTATAGCAATCAGCCCCAGCATTTT. The full variable domain, in which reference TRBV25-1 and TRBJ1-5 provide the parts outside the CDR3, is EADIYQTPRYLVIGTGKKITLECSQTMGHDKMYWYQQDPGMELHLIHYSYGVNSTEKGDLSSESTVSRIRTEHFPLTLESARPSHTSQYLCASSDSSGYSNQPQHFGDGTRLSIL.

V and J are TRBV6-5 and TRBJ2-1; D remains unclear. This CDR3 comprises 15 residues. Between the trimmed V and J ends, which lost 2 bases and 0 bases, there was a span of 8 bases. The germline gives CDR1 MNHEY, CDR2 SVGAGI. For the CDR3, the DNA is TGTGCCAGCAGTTACCCCACGGGCTCCTACAATGAGCAGTTCTTC. It yields the protein CASSYPTGSYNEQFF.

This chain uses TRBV19 with TRBJ1-2; 9 nucleotides line up with TRBD1. Germline V gene lookup returns CDR1 LNHDA and CDR2 SQIVND (reference sequence). After removal of 5 bases from V and 4 bases from J, the junction contained 11 bases not matched to a gene. The CDR3 totals 16 residues. CDR3 DNA sequence: TGTGCCAGTAGTCCCGGGACAGGGTTTTTTGGCTATGGCTACACCTTC. Amino acids: CASSPGTGFFGYGYTF.

The chain uses TRBV19 and TRBJ1-5; TRBD1 is a possible D gene (6 bases). Trimming left V 3 bases short and J 2 bases short, with 11 bases between. CDR1 and CDR2 (germline): LNHDA, SQIVND (reference sequence). CDR3 length: 15 amino acids. The CDR3 sequence: CASSINRERNQPQHF. DNA of the CDR3: TGTGCCAGTAGTATTAACAGGGAGCGCAATCAGCCCCAGCATTTT. The complete variable domain, with remaining parts taken from reference TRBV19 and TRBJ1-5, reads DGGITQSPKYLFRKEGQNVTLSCEQNLNHDAMYWYRQDPGQGLRLIYYSQIVNDFQKGDIAEGYSVSREKKESFPLTVTSAQKNPTAFYLCASSINRERNQPQHFGDGTRLSIL.

This clone is a singleton in its sample. This chain joins TRBV10-3 and TRBJ2-7; 10 nucleotides agree with TRBD1. Germline V gene lookup returns CDR1 ENHRY and CDR2 SYGVKD. The trim removed 6 bases at V and 6 bases at J, leaving 2 bases unmatched. The CDR3 spans 12 residues. The CDR3, as DNA: TGTGCCATCAGGGGACAGGGGTTCGAGCAGTACTTC. Translation gives CAIRGQGFEQYF.

The J gene is TRBJ1-5, the V gene TRBV14, with unresolved D. The germline gives CDR1 SGHDN, CDR2 FVKESK. The CDR3 length is 16 residues. V was cut by 4 bases and J by 2 bases, with 15 bases left in between. The CDR3 sequence is CASSPAREWGNQPQHF. The CDR3 DNA follows: TGTGCCAGCAGCCCAGCACGGGAATGGGGCAATCAGCCCCAGCATTTT.

The gene calls are TRBV5-1 and TRBJ2-6, with a possible D match to TRBD2 (6 bases). The CDR3 is made up of 18 amino acids. Germline CDR1 reads SGHRS; CDR2 reads YFSETQ. The V end lost 3 bases, the J end lost 2 bases, and 18 bases lay between the germline ends. The CDR3 region is CASSSETHTGAGANVLTF. In DNA form, the CDR3 reads TGCGCCAGCAGCTCAGAAACACACACGGGGGCTGGGGCCAACGTCCTGACTTTC.